The 5 T cell receptor beta chains given below trace back to one sample, sequenced in a study of T cells in Graves' hyperthyroidism and ophthalmopathy. RNA transcripts gave rise to amplified TCR beta CDR3 regions. Using the HTBI primer set, a first-round RT-PCR was run on the TCR CDR3. TCRdb independently ran MiXCR on the multiplex PCR reads; one entry per CDR3 protein. Of more than 40,000 distinct CDR3 sequences listed, more than 40% are singletons. The sample consisted of peripheral blood or thyroid tissue (not recorded which). These receptors were collected from a woman between 45 and 60 years old with Graves' hyperthyroidism.

The chain joins TRBV2 to TRBJ1-6; no clear D gene. The CDR3 is made up of 16 amino acids. The ends were cut back, 2 bases at V and 7 bases at J, with 15 bases in the middle. Germline V lookup: CDR1 SNHLY, CDR2 FYNNEI. CDR3 region: CASSESRAVRNSPLHF. The CDR3, as DNA: TGTGCCAGCAGTGAATCCCGGGCAGTTAGGAATTCACCCCTCCACTTT.

The gene calls are TRBV10-3 and TRBJ1-1; no definite D call. Germline lookup yields CDR1 ENHRY and CDR2 SYGVKD. V lost 10 bases and J 1 base, leaving 16 bases between the germline ends. This CDR3 spans 14 amino acids. CDR3 sequence (DNA): TGTGCCACGACTCGGTTCGACGGGAACACTGAAGCTTTCTTT. Translated: CATTRFDGNTEAFF.

In regard to this clonotype: A read error may account for a junction end that differs from germline. The chain is built from TRBV2 and TRBJ1-4; possible D gene TRBD1, 6 bases. The germline V gene encodes CDR1 SNHLY and CDR2 FYNNEI. The CDR3 length is 15 residues. The CDR3 here is CASSGEGQRSEKPFF. For the CDR3, the DNA is TGTGCCAGCAGTGGTGAAGGACAGAGGTCTGAGAAACCGTTTTTT.

In its sample, this clonotype was seen many times. This chain links TRBV7-2 with TRBJ2-7; D gene ambiguous. Germline V gives CDR1 SGHTA, CDR2 FQGNSA. V lost 5 bases, J lost 3 bases, and 14 bases lay in between. The CDR3 extends over 14 amino acids. CDR3 loop: CASSPSRSLYEQYF. The DNA of the CDR3 is TGTGCCAGCAGCCCAAGCCGATCCCTCTACGAGCAGTACTTC.

This clonotype occurred many times. The V gene is TRBV5-6, the J gene TRBJ2-7; D possibly corresponds to TRBD2 (5 bases). V lost 3 bases and J lost 6, with 16 bases in between. CDR3 length: 14 residues. Germline-derived CDR1 and CDR2 are SGHDT and YYEEEE. Here the CDR3 reads CASSSQTYSGEQYF. CDR3 coding DNA: TGTGCCAGCAGCTCCCAAACCTACAGCGGCGAGCAGTACTTC.